These 14 T cell receptor beta chains share one sample of origin, sequenced in a study of T cell changes during pregnancy in multiple sclerosis. Here immunoSEQ multiplex PCR was the method, and the copy in TCRdb shows in-frame clones only, minus some. The table shows 30,000 or so clones, with roughly nine tenths occurring only once. The material sequenced was CD8+ T cells from peripheral blood mononuclear cells, taken in the second trimester of pregnancy. These TCRs come from a female donor in good health, enrolled as a control in a pregnancy study.

This clone was recorded only once. The rearrangement uses TRBV6-5 and TRBJ2-5; D possibly corresponds to TRBD2 (5 bases). V lost 2 bases to trimming and J lost 5 bases, with 9 bases between them. Germline V gene lookup returns CDR1 MNHEY and CDR2 SVGAGI. The CDR3 runs to 13 residues. Written as DNA, the CDR3 is TGTGCCAGCAGTTACCAGCGCGGGGAGACCCAGTACTTC. Translation: CASSYQRGETQYF.

V is TRBV2 and J is TRBJ2-7, with D perhaps TRBD2 (5 bases). The CDR3 covers 16 residues. CDR1 and CDR2 from the germline V gene are SNHLY and FYNNEI. V was cut by 0 bases and J by 0 bases, with 12 bases left in between. In DNA, the CDR3 is TGTGCCAGCAGTGAAGCGCTCGAAGGGAGCTCCTACGAGCAGTACTTC. Translating it yields CASSEALEGSSYEQYF.

This chain uses TRBV29-1 with TRBJ1-1; 11 bases are shared with TRBD1. CDR1 is SQVTM, CDR2 ANQGSEA, per germline. Trimming took 1 base from V and 2 from J; bases not matched to a gene: 6. The CDR3 is 16 residues long. This CDR3 reads CSVEASRTGGNTEAFF. CDR3 in DNA: TGCAGCGTTGAAGCCTCGCGGACAGGGGGCAACACTGAAGCTTTCTTT.

This chain joins TRBV2 and TRBJ1-2; 9 nucleotides match TRBD1. Trimming removed 7 bases from V and 5 bases from J; junction bases left unmatched: 14. The CDR3 extends over 16 amino acids. CDR1 and CDR2 from the germline V gene are SNHLY and FYNNEI. Written as DNA, the CDR3 is TGTGCCAGCATTAACCGGGACAGGGTATCGTCGTATGGCTACACCTTC. Residues: CASINRDRVSSYGYTF.

This rearrangement joins TRBV29-1 to TRBJ2-3; 11 bases agree with TRBD2. The ends lost 6 bases at V and 3 bases at J; junction bases unmatched: 8. The V gene's germline CDR1 is SQVTM and CDR2 ANQGSEA. The CDR3 length is 15 residues. CDR3 DNA sequence: TGCAGCGTGGAAAATAGCGGGGGGGCTACAGATACGCAGTATTTT. Its translation: CSVENSGGATDTQYF.

The V call is TRBV6-6, the J call TRBJ2-1; TRBD2 matches at 7 bases. J lost 10 bases, V lost 7 bases, and 1 base had no gene match. The CDR3 sequence is 10 residues long. Germline V gene sequence: CDR1 MNHNY, CDR2 SVGAGI (reference sequence). CDR3 sequence reads: CASKGLEQFF. The DNA of the CDR3 is TGTGCCAGCAAGGGACTAGAGCAGTTCTTC.

The rearrangement joins TRBV5-3 to TRBJ2-7; 8 bases are a match to TRBD1. TRBV5-3 is an ORF; its function is uncertain. The CDR3 contains 15 residues. V was clipped by 8 bases and J by 3 bases; unmatched bases: 13. The DNA of the CDR3 is TGTGCCAGTCAGCTAGGGACAGGACCCATCTACGAGCAGTACTTC. This gives the protein CASQLGTGPIYEQYF.

The chain combines TRBV5-6 with TRBJ1-2, with D tentatively TRBD1 (5 bases). The CDR3 spans 14 residues. V lost 4 bases, J lost 6 bases, and 16 bases lay in between. Germline CDR1 is SGHDT and CDR2 is YYEEEE. CDR3 protein: CASSVHRMSDGYTF. As DNA, the CDR3 is TGTGCCAGCAGCGTACACAGGATGTCTGATGGCTACACCTTC.

V is TRBV7-9 and J is TRBJ1-2, with D possibly being TRBD1 (5 bases). Deletions cut 5 bases from V and 3 bases from J, with 13 bases between. Germline-derived CDR1 and CDR2 are SEHNR and FQNEAQ (reference sequence). The CDR3 runs 14 residues. The CDR3 nucleotides are TGTGCCAGCAGCCCCCCGACAGCATACTATGGCTACACCTTC. This sequence encodes CASSPPTAYYGYTF.

The chain is built from TRBV19 and TRBJ2-3; TRBD1 is a possible D gene (6 bases). CDR1 and CDR2 from the germline V gene are LNHDA and SQIVND (reference sequence). The CDR3 length is 12 residues. V lost 4 bases to trimming and J lost 4 bases, with 6 bases between them. The CDR3 nucleotides read TGTGCCAGTAGTAACAGGGCAGATACGCAGTATTTT. Its translation is CASSNRADTQYF. The variable domain in full, completed from reference TRBV19 and TRBJ2-3, reads DGGITQSPKYLFRKEGQNVTLSCEQNLNHDAMYWYRQDPGQGLRLIYYSQIVNDFQKGDIAEGYSVSREKKESFPLTVTSAQKNPTAFYLCASSNRADTQYFGPGTRLTVL.

V and J are TRBV5-1 and TRBJ1-1; TRBD1 matches at 7 bases. This CDR3 is built from 14 residues. Germline-derived CDR1 and CDR2 are SGHRS and YFSETQ. V was pared by 4 bases and J by 1 base, with 4 bases of the junction left unmatched. CDR3 sequence reads: CASSTGTANTEAFF. CDR3 nucleotides: TGCGCCAGCAGCACAGGGACAGCGAACACTGAAGCTTTCTTT. The full variable domain, its missing parts supplied by reference TRBV5-1 and TRBJ1-1, is KAGVTQTPRYLIKTRGQQVTLSCSPISGHRSVSWYQQTPGQGLQFLFEYFSETQRNKGNFPGRFSGRQFSNSRSEMNVSTLELGDSALYLCASSTGTANTEAFFGQGTRLTVV.

V usage is TRBV12-5 and J usage is TRBJ2-3, with 13 positions matching TRBD2. CDR1 and CDR2 from the germline V gene are LGHNT and FRNRAP. The length of the CDR3 is 15 residues. Trimming removed 5 bases from V and 4 bases from J; junction bases left unmatched: 3. DNA of the CDR3: TGTGCTAGTGGTGATACTAGCGGGGGGGCAGATACGCAGTATTTT. This encodes CASGDTSGGADTQYF.

CDR3 loop: CASSAGLAGPNEQFF. The CDR3 coding sequence is TGTGCCAGCAGCGCCGGACTAGCGGGGCCGAATGAGCAGTTCTTC. This sequence joins TRBV9 and TRBJ2-1; 12 bases are shared with TRBD2. The CDR3 contains 15 residues. Germline trimming cut 3 bases from V and 7 bases from J; bases unmatched to any gene: 5. Germline values: CDR1 SGDLS, CDR2 YYNGEE.

The chain joins TRBV7-9 to TRBJ2-1, with 7 positions matching TRBD2. This CDR3 is 15 amino acids long. Germline V gives CDR1 SEHNR, CDR2 FQNEAQ (reference sequence). J lost 4 bases, V lost 3 bases, and 6 bases had no gene match. The CDR3 protein is CASSFGGGRYNEQFF. The CDR3 nucleotides are TGTGCCAGCAGCTTCGGCGGGGGAAGATACAATGAGCAGTTCTTC.